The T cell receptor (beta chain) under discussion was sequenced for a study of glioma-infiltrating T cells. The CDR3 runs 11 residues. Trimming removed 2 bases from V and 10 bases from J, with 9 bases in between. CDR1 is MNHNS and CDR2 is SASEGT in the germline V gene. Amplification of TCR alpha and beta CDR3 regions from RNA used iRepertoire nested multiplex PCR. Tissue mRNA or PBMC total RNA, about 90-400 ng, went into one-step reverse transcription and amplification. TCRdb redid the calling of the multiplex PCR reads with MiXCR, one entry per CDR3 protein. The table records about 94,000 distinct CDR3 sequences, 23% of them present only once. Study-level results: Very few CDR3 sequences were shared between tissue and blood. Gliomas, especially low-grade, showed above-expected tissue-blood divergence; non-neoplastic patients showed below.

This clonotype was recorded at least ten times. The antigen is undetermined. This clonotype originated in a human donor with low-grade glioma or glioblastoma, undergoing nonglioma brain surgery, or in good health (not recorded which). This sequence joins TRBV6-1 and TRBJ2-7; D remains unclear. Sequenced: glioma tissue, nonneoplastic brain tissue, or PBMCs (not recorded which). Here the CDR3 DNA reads TGTGCCAGCAGTGAAATCCCGGGCCAGTACTTC. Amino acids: CASSEIPGQYF.